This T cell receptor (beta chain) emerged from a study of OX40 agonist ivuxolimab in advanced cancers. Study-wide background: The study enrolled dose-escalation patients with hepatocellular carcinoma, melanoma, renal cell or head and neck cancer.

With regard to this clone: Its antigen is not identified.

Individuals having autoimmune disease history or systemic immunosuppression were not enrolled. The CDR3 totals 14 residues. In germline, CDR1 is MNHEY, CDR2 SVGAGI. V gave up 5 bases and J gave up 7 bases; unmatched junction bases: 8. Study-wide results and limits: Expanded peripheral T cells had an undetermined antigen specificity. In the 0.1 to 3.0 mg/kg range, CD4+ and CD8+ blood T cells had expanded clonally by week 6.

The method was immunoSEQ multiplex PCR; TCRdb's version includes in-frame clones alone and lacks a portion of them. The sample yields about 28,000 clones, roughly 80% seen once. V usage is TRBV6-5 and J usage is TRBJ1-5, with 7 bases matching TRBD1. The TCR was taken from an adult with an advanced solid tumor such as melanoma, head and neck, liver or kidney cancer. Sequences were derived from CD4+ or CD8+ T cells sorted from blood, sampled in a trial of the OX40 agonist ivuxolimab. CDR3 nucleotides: TGTGCCAGCAGTCCTACAGGGGAAGAGCAGCCCCAGCATTTT. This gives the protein CASSPTGEEQPQHF.